The table lists the clone carrying this T cell receptor beta chain with many counts. Its matching antigen is unknown. A 10-nucleotide random UMI tagged transcripts in template-switch 5'RACE cDNA synthesis. A single record per CDR3 protein comes from TCRdb applying MiXCR to the 5' RACE reads. Among 71,000 or so distinct CDR3 sequences, roughly 4.7% were seen once, and the ten largest hold around 2.3%. Where libraries were unsorted, they were derived from 2 million PBMCs stored at -80 degrees C. Deletions cut 5 bases from V and 3 bases from J, with 14 bases between. Germline CDR1 reads SGHRS; CDR2 reads YFSETQ. This CDR3 has 15 residues. The sample is drawn from a study of neurological immune-mediated disorders. Study-wide findings and caveats: Expanded clones shared no CDR3 amino acid sequences across subjects, suggesting private repertoires in all groups.

The TCR comes from a woman between 25 and 40 years old with multiple sclerosis. The V gene is TRBV5-1, the J gene TRBJ2-2; D remains unclear. The sequencing input was PBMCs. Here the CDR3 reads CASSQGYGYTGELFF. The CDR3 DNA is TGCGCCAGCAGTCAAGGATATGGATACACCGGGGAGCTGTTTTTT.